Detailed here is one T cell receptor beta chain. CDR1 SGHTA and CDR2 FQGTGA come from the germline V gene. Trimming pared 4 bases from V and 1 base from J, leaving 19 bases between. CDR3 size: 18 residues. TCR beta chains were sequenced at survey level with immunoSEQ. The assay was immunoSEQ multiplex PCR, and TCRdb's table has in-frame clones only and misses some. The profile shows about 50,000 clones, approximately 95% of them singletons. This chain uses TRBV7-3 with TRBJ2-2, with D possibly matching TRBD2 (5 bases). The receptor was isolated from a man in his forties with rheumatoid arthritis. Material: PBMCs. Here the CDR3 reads CASSWGVKNSWNTGELFF. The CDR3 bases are TGTGCCAGCAGCTGGGGAGTAAAGAACTCCTGGAACACCGGGGAGCTGTTTTTT.